Listed below are T cell receptor beta chains from one sample, sequenced in a study of blood T cell repertoires in COVID-19. The protocol was immunoSEQ multiplex PCR, while the TCRdb copy is restricted to in-frame clones and leaves out a portion. The sample shows a few hundred thousand clones, around 87% of them seen only once. Sequenced sample: peripheral blood. The receptors derive from a woman between 45 and 60 years old who had recovered from COVID-19. Each CDR3 is given with its conserved first and last residue. Fields, in order: J gene, D gene, V gene, clone size, CDR3 DNA, CDR3 protein. A D gene is named only where the DNA matches it firmly. Clone size is given for some rows only: seen once, a few or many times, or a class if the clone is expanded.

J: TRBJ1-5; D: NA; V: TRBV4-2; size: NA; DNA: TGTGCCAGCAGCCAAGGTTGGTTATTGGAGGATAGCAATCAGCCCCAGCATTTT; CDR3: CASSQGWLLEDSNQPQHF
J: TRBJ1-2; D: TRBD1; V: TRBV5-5; size: NA; DNA: TGTGCCAGCAGCTGGGGGACAGGGGAAAACTATGGCTACACCTTC; CDR3: CASSWGTGENYGYTF
J: TRBJ2-3; D: TRBD2; V: TRBV5-1; size: NA; DNA: TGCGCCAGCAGCTTGACTAGCGGAAACACAGATACGCAGTATTTT; CDR3: CASSLTSGNTDTQYF
J: TRBJ1-6; D: NA; V: TRBV4-3; size: NA; DNA: TGCGCCAGCAGCCAAGATCTAGGTGTTAGGGGCTCACCCCTCCACTTT; CDR3: CASSQDLGVRGSPLHF
J: TRBJ2-5; D: TRBD1; V: TRBV27; size: NA; DNA: TGTGCCAGCAGTCCGGGACAGCAAGAGACCCAGTACTTC; CDR3: CASSPGQQETQYF
J: TRBJ2-5; D: TRBD2; V: TRBV30; size: NA; DNA: TGTGCCTGGAGTACAACCCTCGCGGGAGGGGGGGAGACCCAGTACTTC; CDR3: CAWSTTLAGGGETQYF
J: TRBJ1-2; D: TRBD1; V: TRBV15; size: NA; DNA: TGTGCCACCAGCCTAGACAACTGGGACAGTCCAAACTATGGCTACACCTTC; CDR3: CATSLDNWDSPNYGYTF
J: TRBJ2-1; D: TRBD1; V: TRBV7-2; size: NA; DNA: TGTGCCAGCAGCCCACCCAGGACAGGGGCAGGAAATGAGCAGTTCTTC; CDR3: CASSPPRTGAGNEQFF
J: TRBJ1-3; D: TRBD1; V: TRBV5-6; size: NA; DNA: TGTGCCAGCAGCTTGGGGGACAGTGCCATCTCTGGAAACACCATATATTTT; CDR3: CASSLGDSAISGNTIYF
J: TRBJ2-7; D: NA; V: TRBV7-2; size: NA; DNA: TGTGCCAGCAGCTTAATTCTGGCATTCTACGAGCAGTACTTC; CDR3: CASSLILAFYEQYF
J: TRBJ2-7; D: TRBD2; V: TRBV29-1; size: NA; DNA: TGCAGCGCCCAGGGAGGGAACGAGCAGTACTTC; CDR3: CSAQGGNEQYF
J: TRBJ1-1; D: TRBD1; V: TRBV18; size: NA; DNA: TGTGCCAGCTCCCCAGGGACAGGGGGAGCGAACACTGAAGCTTTCTTT; CDR3: CASSPGTGGANTEAFF
J: TRBJ2-7; D: NA; V: TRBV29-1; size: NA; DNA: TGCAGCGCTAGAGAAACAGGGTCCTACGAGCAGTACTTC; CDR3: CSARETGSYEQYF
J: TRBJ2-5; D: TRBD1; V: TRBV28; size: NA; DNA: TGTGCCAGCAGTCAAATCGGCCAGGGGGCCTTGGAGACCCAGTACTTC; CDR3: CASSQIGQGALETQYF
J: TRBJ1-5; D: NA; V: TRBV6-5; size: few; DNA: TGTGCCAGCAGTCTCACACGGGAGAGCGTAGCCCAGCATTTT; CDR3: CASSLTRESVAQHF
J: TRBJ1-1; D: NA; V: TRBV19; size: NA; DNA: TGTGCCAGTAAGCAGGGTGTCGGAACTGAAGCTTTCTTT; CDR3: CASKQGVGTEAFF
J: TRBJ2-1; D: NA; V: TRBV27; size: NA; DNA: TGTGCCAGCAGTTTATCTTTGGGGGCTGAGCAGTTCTTC; CDR3: CASSLSLGAEQFF
J: TRBJ2-7; D: NA; V: TRBV5-6; size: NA; DNA: TGTGCCAGCAGCTTTAGGACAGCGACCTACGAGCAGTACTTC; CDR3: CASSFRTATYEQYF
J: TRBJ2-7; D: NA; V: TRBV5-4; size: NA; DNA: TGTGCCAGCAGCTTGAGCCCCACCTACGAGCAGTACTTC; CDR3: CASSLSPTYEQYF
J: TRBJ2-1; D: TRBD1; V: TRBV19; size: once; DNA: TGTGCCACCCGTACAGGGGGCGGTGAGCAGTTCTTC; CDR3: CATRTGGGEQFF
J: TRBJ1-5; D: NA; V: TRBV7-9; size: NA; DNA: TGTGCCAGCAGCTTATCGATAGGGGATCAGCCCCAGCATTTT; CDR3: CASSLSIGDQPQHF
J: TRBJ1-1; D: TRBD1; V: TRBV30; size: NA; DNA: TGTGCCTGGACGGGGACAGTCACTGAAGCTTTCTTT; CDR3: CAWTGTVTEAFF
J: TRBJ1-4; D: TRBD1; V: TRBV28; size: NA; DNA: TGTGCCAGCAGTTCAGGGGGCGACGGCTGGTCGAATGAAAAACTGTTTTTT; CDR3: CASSSGGDGWSNEKLFF
J: TRBJ2-2; D: NA; V: TRBV6-6; size: NA; DNA: TGTGCCAGCAGCACAGGCGGGGAGCTGTTTTTT; CDR3: CASSTGGELFF
J: TRBJ1-4; D: NA; V: TRBV18; size: NA; DNA: TGTGCCAGCTCCGCCGGGACTGCCGATGAAAAGCTGTTTTTT; CDR3: CASSAGTADEKLFF
J: TRBJ2-6; D: TRBD1; V: TRBV15; size: NA; DNA: TGTGCCACCAGCAGGACAGGGGGCTCTGGGGCCAACGTCCTGACTTTC; CDR3: CATSRTGGSGANVLTF
J: TRBJ2-7; D: TRBD1; V: TRBV7-2; size: NA; DNA: TGTGCCAGCAGCACCGGGACAGCCTCCTACGAGCAGTACTTC; CDR3: CASSTGTASYEQYF
J: TRBJ2-1; D: TRBD1; V: TRBV6-5; size: NA; DNA: TGTGCCAGCAGGAGGGACAGTTACAATGAGCAGTTCTTC; CDR3: CASRRDSYNEQFF
J: TRBJ2-6; D: NA; V: TRBV9; size: once; DNA: TGTGCCAGCAGCCAGATAGGGGCAGGGGCCAACGTCCTGACTTTC; CDR3: CASSQIGAGANVLTF
J: TRBJ1-1; D: TRBD1; V: TRBV5-1; size: NA; DNA: TGCGCCAGCACCCAGACAGGGGATCGAAGGGCTTTCTTT; CDR3: CASTQTGDRRAFF
J: TRBJ1-5; D: NA; V: TRBV11-2; size: NA; DNA: TGTGCCAGCAGCTTGGGAAGGGGCAGCCAGCCCCAGCATTTT; CDR3: CASSLGRGSQPQHF
J: TRBJ2-3; D: NA; V: TRBV9; size: NA; DNA: TGTGCCAGCAGCGAGACCCTCAGACGTGGAGACACAGATACGCAGTATTTT; CDR3: CASSETLRRGDTDTQYF
J: TRBJ2-4; D: NA; V: TRBV11-3; size: once; DNA: TGTGCCAGCAGCCCCGGGTGGGGGGAAAACATTCAGTACTTC; CDR3: CASSPGWGENIQYF
J: TRBJ2-7; D: NA; V: TRBV2; size: NA; DNA: TGTGCCAGCAAGCGACTGTCCTACGAGCAGTACTTC; CDR3: CASKRLSYEQYF
J: TRBJ1-1; D: NA; V: TRBV5-4; size: once; DNA: TGTGCCAGCAGCCCACGCACGGGGACTCTTGGGTACGGCACTGAAGCTTTCTTT; CDR3: CASSPRTGTLGYGTEAFF
J: TRBJ1-3; D: TRBD1; V: TRBV19; size: once; DNA: TGTGCCAGTAGTATCGGGACAGGGAGTCATTTCGGAAACACCATATATTTT; CDR3: CASSIGTGSHFGNTIYF
J: TRBJ2-3; D: NA; V: TRBV19; size: NA; DNA: TGTGCCAGTAATCTAGGGAACAGGGACACAGATACGCAGTATTTT; CDR3: CASNLGNRDTDTQYF
J: TRBJ1-2; D: NA; V: TRBV29-1; size: NA; DNA: TGCAGCGCTGAATTCTCCTATGGCTACACCTTC; CDR3: CSAEFSYGYTF
J: TRBJ2-2; D: NA; V: TRBV3-1/TRBV3-2; size: few; DNA: TGTGCCAGCACGGCAGGGATCACCGGGGAGCTGTTTTTT; CDR3: CASTAGITGELFF
J: TRBJ2-4; D: NA; V: TRBV27; size: once; DNA: TGTGCCAGCAGTTTAGGAGTTGGGCAGGGGATAGCCAAAAACATTCAGTACTTC; CDR3: CASSLGVGQGIAKNIQYF
J: TRBJ2-1; D: NA; V: TRBV11-2; size: NA; DNA: TGTGCCAGCAGCTGGGGGGGCGGAGCCAAGCAGTTCTTC; CDR3: CASSWGGGAKQFF
J: TRBJ1-1; D: NA; V: TRBV19; size: NA; DNA: TGTGCCAGTATAGTTGCGGGAGGGGGAAACACTGAAGCTTTCTTT; CDR3: CASIVAGGGNTEAFF
J: TRBJ1-2; D: TRBD1; V: TRBV6-5; size: NA; DNA: TGTGCCAGCATCCTCCGGGACAGGGCTAACTATGGCTACACCTTC; CDR3: CASILRDRANYGYTF
J: TRBJ2-3; D: TRBD1; V: TRBV19; size: few; DNA: TGTGCCAGTAGTATGGGACAGGGGATCACAGATACGCAGTATTTT; CDR3: CASSMGQGITDTQYF
J: TRBJ2-2; D: TRBD2; V: TRBV7-7; size: few; DNA: TGTGCCAGCAGCTTAAGAGCGGGGGGACGCGGCACCGGGGAGCTGTTTTTT; CDR3: CASSLRAGGRGTGELFF
J: TRBJ2-2; D: NA; V: TRBV7-3; size: once; DNA: TGTGCCAGCAGCTTAACTAGCAGTAACACCGGGGAGCTGTTTTTT; CDR3: CASSLTSSNTGELFF
J: TRBJ1-4; D: TRBD1; V: TRBV4-3; size: NA; DNA: TGCGCCAGCAGCCCTGACAGGGTGGGGGAAAAACTGTTTTTT; CDR3: CASSPDRVGEKLFF
J: TRBJ2-7; D: TRBD2; V: TRBV28; size: NA; DNA: TGTGCCAGCAGACCCAGCGGGGGGGCCTACGAGCAGTACTTC; CDR3: CASRPSGGAYEQYF
J: TRBJ2-3; D: NA; V: TRBV5-1; size: NA; DNA: TGCGCCAGCAGCTCCCTGGGCCTCACACACACAGATACGCAGTATTTT; CDR3: CASSSLGLTHTDTQYF
J: TRBJ2-7; D: NA; V: TRBV11-2; size: NA; DNA: TGTGCCAGCAGCTTAAGCGGTTCTTACTCCTACGAGCAGTACTTC; CDR3: CASSLSGSYSYEQYF
J: TRBJ2-7; D: TRBD1; V: TRBV30; size: NA; DNA: TGTGCCTGGAGGGGACAGAGAACCTCCTACGAGCAGTACTTC; CDR3: CAWRGQRTSYEQYF
J: TRBJ1-4; D: TRBD1; V: TRBV19; size: NA; DNA: TGTGCCAGTAGCCCGGGACAGCGTAATGAAAAACTGTTTTTT; CDR3: CASSPGQRNEKLFF
J: TRBJ1-5; D: NA; V: TRBV19; size: NA; DNA: TGTGCCAGTAGTTATCCACTTAATCAGCCCCAGCATTTT; CDR3: CASSYPLNQPQHF
J: TRBJ1-2; D: TRBD1; V: TRBV7-9; size: NA; DNA: TGTGCCAGCAGCTTTAACAGGGGGGACTATGGCTACACCTTC; CDR3: CASSFNRGDYGYTF
J: TRBJ2-3; D: NA; V: TRBV7-2; size: NA; DNA: TGTGCCAGCACCGAAAGGCTAGTCCCCAGTGGGACAGATACGCAGTATTTT; CDR3: CASTERLVPSGTDTQYF
J: TRBJ2-7; D: TRBD1; V: TRBV5-6; size: NA; DNA: TGTGCCAGCAGCTTGGCGGGACAGGGCCCCTTCCGCGAGCAGTACTTC; CDR3: CASSLAGQGPFREQYF
J: TRBJ1-5; D: NA; V: TRBV21-1; size: NA; DNA: TGTGCCAGCAGCAAGAAGACAGACTGGGATCAGCCCCAGCATTTT; CDR3: CASSKKTDWDQPQHF
J: TRBJ2-7; D: TRBD2; V: TRBV5-1; size: NA; DNA: TGCGCCAGCAGTTCCGAGGGGGGACTAGCAATGTCCTACGAGCAGTACTTC; CDR3: CASSSEGGLAMSYEQYF
J: TRBJ2-5; D: TRBD2; V: TRBV9; size: once; DNA: TGTGCCAGCAGCGTAGGCAGAAGGGGACTAAGGAGGGAGACCCAGTACTTC; CDR3: CASSVGRRGLRRETQYF
J: TRBJ2-1; D: NA; V: TRBV20-1; size: NA; DNA: TGCAGTGCCCCACGGTTTAATGAGCAGTTCTTC; CDR3: CSAPRFNEQFF